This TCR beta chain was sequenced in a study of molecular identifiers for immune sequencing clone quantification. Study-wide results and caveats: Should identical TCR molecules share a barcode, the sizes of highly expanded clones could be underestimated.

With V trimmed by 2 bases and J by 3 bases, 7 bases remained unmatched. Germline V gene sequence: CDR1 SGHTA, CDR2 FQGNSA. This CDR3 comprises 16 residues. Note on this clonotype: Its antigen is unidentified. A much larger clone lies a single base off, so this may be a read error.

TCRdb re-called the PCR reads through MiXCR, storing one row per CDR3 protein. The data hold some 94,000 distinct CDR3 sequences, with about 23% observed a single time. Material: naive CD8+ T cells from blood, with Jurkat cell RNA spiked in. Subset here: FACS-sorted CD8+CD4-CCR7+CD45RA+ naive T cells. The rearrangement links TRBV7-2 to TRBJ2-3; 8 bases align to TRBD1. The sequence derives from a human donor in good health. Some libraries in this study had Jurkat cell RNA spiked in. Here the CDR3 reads CASSLCFGQGTDTQYF. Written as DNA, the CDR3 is TGTGCCAGCAGCTTATGTTTTGGACAGGGAACAGATACGCAGTATTTT.